This T cell receptor beta chain comes out of a study of blood T cells in healthy people across ages. Study-wide context: About one barcoded TCR beta cDNA was captured per two T cells.

General study results and limits: Estimated diversity across one million T cells was deemed an underestimate. A greater number of naive CD4+ cells and higher diversity distinguished long-lived donors from aged donors.

CDR1 and CDR2 (germline): SGHRS, YFSETQ. This CDR3 is built from 17 residues. As concerns this clonotype: Its cognate antigen is unknown. The junction does not match germline at one end; this may be a read error.

A sample-barcoded 5' primer and a J-beta primer mix were used in a second PCR of about 6 to 11 cycles. Researchers report that a template-switch adaptor with 12 random nucleotides tagged each cDNA molecule. TCRdb independently ran MiXCR on the 5' RACE reads; one entry per CDR3 protein. The table has under 2,000,000 distinct CDR3 sequences, around half seen once. This chain uses TRBV5-1 with TRBJ2-7; 10 bases match TRBD2. Sequencing input: blood. The TCR comes from a woman between 35 and 50 years old in good health. CDR3 nucleotide sequence: TGCGCCAGCAGGTTGGTTGCCCTAGCGGGGGTGTCCTACGAGCAGTACTTC. Encoded protein: CASRLVALAGVSYEQYF.